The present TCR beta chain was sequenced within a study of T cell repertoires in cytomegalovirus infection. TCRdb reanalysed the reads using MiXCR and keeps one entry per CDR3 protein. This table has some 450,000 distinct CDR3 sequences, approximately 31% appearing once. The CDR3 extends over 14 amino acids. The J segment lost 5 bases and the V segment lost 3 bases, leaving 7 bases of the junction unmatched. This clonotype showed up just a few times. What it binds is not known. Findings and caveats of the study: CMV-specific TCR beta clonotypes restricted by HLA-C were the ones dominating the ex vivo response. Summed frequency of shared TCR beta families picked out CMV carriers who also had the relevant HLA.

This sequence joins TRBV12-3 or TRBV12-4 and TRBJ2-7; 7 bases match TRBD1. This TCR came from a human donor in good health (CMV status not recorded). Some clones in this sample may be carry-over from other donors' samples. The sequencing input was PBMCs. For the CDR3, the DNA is TGTGCCAGCAGTTTCAGGACAGGCCCCCACGAGCAGTACTTC. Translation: CASSFRTGPHEQYF.